Shown below are 9 T cell receptor beta chains from a single sample sequenced in a study of lymphopenia after photon versus proton radiotherapy. Clones were sequenced by immunoSEQ multiplex PCR, and TCRdb holds only the in-frame ones, with some missing. The sample yields under 30,000 clones, about 87% seen once. This specimen was peripheral blood, taken from a patient treated with proton-based radiotherapy. The receptor set was obtained from a woman aged 60 to 75 with cholangiocarcinoma. Some clones in this sample may be carry-over from other donors' samples.

The CDR3 reads CTSSHPGTSCSNEQFF. In DNA, the CDR3 is TGCACCAGCAGCCATCCCGGGACTAGCTGTTCCAATGAGCAGTTCTTC. This chain links TRBV1 with TRBJ2-1; TRBD2, as called in the table, went unchecked against the DNA. TRBV1 is labeled a pseudogene. The CDR3 contains 16 residues.

The gene calls are TRBV11-3 and TRBJ2-3, with no clear D. V lost 5 bases, J lost 0 bases, and 3 bases lay in between. Germline V gene lookup returns CDR1 SGHNT and CDR2 YENEEA. The CDR3 is 12 amino acids. CDR3 amino acids: CASSASTDTQYF. The CDR3 region has the DNA TGTGCCAGCAGCGCAAGCACAGATACGCAGTATTTT. Filled out from reference TRBV11-3 and TRBJ2-3, the complete variable domain reads EAGVVQSPRYKIIEKKQPVAFWCNPISGHNTLYWYLQNLGQGPELLIRYENEEAVDDSQLPKDRFSAERLKGVDSTLKIQPAELGDSAVYLCASSASTDTQYFGPGTRLTVL.

This clone was observed a handful of times. The J gene is TRBJ2-3, the V gene TRBV29-1; a weak D match, TRBD2 (6 bases). Trimming shortened V by 3 bases and J by 1 base, and 8 bases separated the two germline ends. Germline V gene sequence: CDR1 SQVTM, CDR2 ANQGSEA. The CDR3 is 13 amino acids. Written as DNA, the CDR3 is TGCAGCGTTGATGGAGGGGGCACAGATACGCAGTATTTT. Its translation is CSVDGGGTDTQYF.

The chain combines TRBV9 with TRBJ2-1, with D maybe TRBD2 (5 bases). In germline, CDR1 is SGDLS, CDR2 YYNGEE. V lost 4 bases and J 0 bases, leaving 11 bases between the germline ends. The CDR3 is 15 residues long. CDR3 nucleotide sequence: TGTGCCAGCAGCCTCATGGGGAGCTCCTACAATGAGCAGTTCTTC. It yields the protein CASSLMGSSYNEQFF. The variable domain in full, completed from reference TRBV9 and TRBJ2-1, reads DSGVTQTPKHLITATGQRVTLRCSPRSGDLSVYWYQQSLDQGLQFLIQYYNGEERAKGNILERFSAQQFPDLHSELNLSSLELGDSALYFCASSLMGSSYNEQFFGPGTRLTVL.

Turning to this clone: One end of the junction varies from germline; a read error may be responsible. DNA of the CDR3: TGTGCCAGCAGTCCAGCGCCGCGGGTCGCCGGGGGGCTGTTTTTT. The encoded protein is CASSPAPRVAGGLFF. J is TRBJ2-2 and V is TRBV25-1; D is perhaps TRBD2 (6 bases). CDR1 MGHDK and CDR2 SYGVNS come from the germline V gene. This CDR3 has 15 residues.

This sequence joins TRBV11-3 and TRBJ2-1; D not resolved. The germline gives CDR1 SGHNT, CDR2 YENEEA. There are 13 residues in the CDR3. Trimming shortened V by 5 bases and J by 9 bases, and 14 bases separated the two germline ends. The CDR3 loop reads CASSPTSPGEQFF. In nucleotides, the CDR3 is TGTGCCAGCAGCCCAACGTCTCCAGGTGAGCAGTTCTTC.

The genes are TRBV5-1 and TRBJ2-7; 8 bases are a match to TRBD1. Losses at the gene ends were 0 bases for V and 5 bases for J; bases not matched to a gene: 4. This CDR3 contains 14 residues. Germline CDR1 reads SGHRS; CDR2 reads YFSETQ. The CDR3 reads CASSLGTGLNEQYF. CDR3 nucleotide sequence: TGCGCCAGCAGCTTGGGGACAGGGCTCAACGAGCAGTACTTC.

The V call is TRBV6-6, the J call TRBJ1-2; 9 nucleotides align to TRBD1. V gave up 4 bases and J gave up 4 bases; unmatched junction bases: 4. CDR1 is MNHNY, CDR2 SVGAGI, per germline (reference sequence). The length of the CDR3 is 14 residues. The CDR3 nucleotides are TGTGCCAGCAGTTTCGGACAGGGGACCTATGGCTACACCTTC. Translated: CASSFGQGTYGYTF.

This chain joins TRBV9 and TRBJ2-3; 7 bases are shared with TRBD2. This CDR3 has 14 residues. CDR1 and CDR2 (germline): SGDLS, YYNGEE. After removal of 3 bases from V and 2 bases from J, the junction contained 3 bases not matched to a gene. In nucleotides, the CDR3 is TGTGCCAGCAGCGGGACTAGTTCCACAGATACGCAGTATTTT. This translates into CASSGTSSTDTQYF.